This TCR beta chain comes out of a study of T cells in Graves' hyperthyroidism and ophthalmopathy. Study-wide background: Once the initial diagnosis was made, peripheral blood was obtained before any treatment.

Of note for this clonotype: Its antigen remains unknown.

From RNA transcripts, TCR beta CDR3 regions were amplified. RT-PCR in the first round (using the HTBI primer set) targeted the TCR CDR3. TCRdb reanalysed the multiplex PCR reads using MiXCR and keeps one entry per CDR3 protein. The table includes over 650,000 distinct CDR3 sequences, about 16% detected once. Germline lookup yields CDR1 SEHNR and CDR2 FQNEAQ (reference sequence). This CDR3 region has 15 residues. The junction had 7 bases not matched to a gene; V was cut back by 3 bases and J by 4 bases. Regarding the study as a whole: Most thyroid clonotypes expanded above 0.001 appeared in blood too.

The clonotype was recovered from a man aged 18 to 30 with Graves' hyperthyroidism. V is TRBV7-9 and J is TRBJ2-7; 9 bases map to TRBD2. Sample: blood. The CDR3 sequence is CASSFPNSGSYEQYF. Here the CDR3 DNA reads TGTGCCAGCAGCTTTCCGAATAGCGGGAGTTACGAGCAGTACTTC.